The subject of this entry is one TCR beta chain. Antigen specificity is unknown. The sample is drawn from a study of cytomegalovirus exposure and HLA in healthy donors. TCRdb keeps only in-frame clones here, not all; method: immunoSEQ multiplex PCR. This repertoire shows more than 250,000 clones, roughly 88% found once; its top ten account for about 0.8%. Study-wide results and caveats: According to a subsequent analysis, TCR clusters identified in the first cohort showed a tendency to co-occur across the approximately 120 validation repertoires. Rare TCR sequences dominated, though some public TCRs recurred in many donors.

The V and J ends lost 6 bases and 0 bases respectively, with 18 bases between them. CDR1 is MDHEN, CDR2 SYDVKM, per germline. The length of the CDR3 is 18 residues. The rearrangement uses TRBV28 and TRBJ2-6; possible D gene TRBD2, 5 bases. This sequence was found in a woman under 30 in good health and CMV-seronegative. Sequenced sample: PBMCs. This CDR3 reads CASRGPGSRVSGANVLTF. The CDR3 bases are TGTGCCAGCAGGGGCCCGGGAAGTCGGGTCTCTGGGGCCAACGTCCTGACTTTC.